These 2 T cell receptor beta chains were sequenced from one sample in a study of blood T cell repertoires in COVID-19. Data came from immunoSEQ multiplex PCR; TCRdb stores just in-frame clones and leaves some out. The data contain some 190,000 clones, approximately 90% of them singletons. The sequencing input was peripheral blood. The receptors derive from a human donor in a cohort sampled during active COVID-19.

The V and J genes are TRBV7-2 and TRBJ1-5; 9 bases are shared with TRBD1. Germline V CDR1 and CDR2: SGHTA, FQGNSA. The CDR3 runs 14 residues. After removal of 5 bases from V and 4 bases from J, the junction contained 3 bases not matched to a gene. The CDR3 sequence: CASSPTGGNQPQHF. CDR3 nucleotides: TGTGCCAGCAGCCCGACAGGGGGTAATCAGCCCCAGCATTTT.

The rearrangement joins TRBV4-3 to TRBJ1-1, with D uncertain. The CDR3 contains 13 residues. The V gene's germline CDR1 is LGHNA and CDR2 YSLEER. V was trimmed by 5 bases and J by 1 base, leaving 8 bases between them. The CDR3 here is CASSVDKNTEAFF. The CDR3 DNA is TGCGCCAGCAGCGTTGACAAGAACACTGAAGCTTTCTTT.